This T cell receptor beta chain is from a study of cytomegalovirus exposure and HLA in healthy donors. Study-wide findings and caveats: An analysis done earlier found most TCR beta V segments productive about 90% or about 30% of the time. TCR beta V- and J-gene trimming, according to a later analysis, was linked to a missense DCLRE1C variant.

V lost 6 bases and J lost 4, with 22 bases in between. This CDR3 contains 16 residues. Germline loops: CDR1 SNHLY, CDR2 FYNNEI. Both 60 Vbeta primers and 13 Jbeta primers went into the PCR. The data were produced by immunoSEQ multiplex PCR, yet TCRdb's version contains in-frame clones alone and is incomplete. The sample lists some 150,000 clones, over 60% occurring once. To note about this clone: What it binds is not known.

The source is a woman in her twenties or thirties in good health and CMV-seronegative. The chain is built from TRBV2 and TRBJ2-7, with a tentative D call TRBD1 (6 bases). Sample: PBMCs. CDR3 nucleotide sequence: TGTGCCAGCAGGAAACGCTCAGGGGACGGATTATACGAGCAGTACTTC. This sequence encodes CASRKRSGDGLYEQYF.